This T cell receptor (beta chain) was captured by sequencing in a study of blood T cell repertoires in COVID-19 (dated by TCRdb to the early 2020s). Broadly, across the study: Samples covering the acute and convalescent phases of COVID-19 were provided by collaborators in the United States, Italy and Spain. Nearly every sample came with metadata listing a de-identified subject ID, COVID-19 status, age in years and sex. The dataset comprised deeply sampled blood TCRbeta repertoires from subjects exposed to, actively infected with, or recovered from COVID-19. Where available, HLA class I and class II types were obtained from metadata supplied by the sample provider rather than from assay-based typing. The repertoires were made available in a free public database intended to serve as a resource for research on the immune response to SARS-CoV-2. Samples came from the ongoing ImmuneRACE study (first 160 participants) plus 1,254 subjects from 6 global collaborators. The prospective study material was composed of cDNA or gDNA derived from T cells, B-cell-depleted T cells, or PBMCs.

Collaborating institutions collected whole blood in K2EDTA tubes following their own protocols. Collaborator samples were shipped for TCRbeta analysis as frozen whole blood, isolated PBMCs, or DNA extracted from either sample type. Reading the germline V gene (reference sequence) gives CDR1 LNHNV and CDR2 YYDKDF. Including the terminal cysteine and phenylalanine, the CDR3 comprises 18 residues. The DNA shown is the 54-base CDR3, in frame from base 1. V was cut back by 1 base and J by 7 bases, leaving a gap of 22 bases between them. TCRbeta CDR3 regions were amplified from genomic DNA using the immunoSEQ Assay, a bias-controlled multiplex PCR. For the original study's pipeline: Nucleated cell counts per sample were estimated from amplification of reference gene primers within the assay. Sequence reads were collapsed and filtered to measure the absolute abundance of every unique TCRbeta CDR3 rearrangement. For each sample, productive Simpson clonality was calculated by taking the square root of Simpson's diversity index across productive rearrangements. TCRdb obtained this table from immuneACCESS and retained in-frame rearrangements with V and J assigned. These tables miss some clones; where compared with another copy, unresolved V genes account for less than half of the shortfall, and the remainder is unexplained. Clonal size and the V and J genes are those of that table, whereas D and trimming came from the DNA. The sample includes roughly 200,000 clones, with around nine tenths observed a single time. Around 7% of the sample is taken by the ten largest.

Overall study results and their limits: Clinical and demographic metadata were provided uncurated, with the amount varying by source and participant.

About this clone: No cognate antigen has been identified for it. One base away there is no much larger clone; base qualities are not given.

The TCR comes from a man aged 35-49 years with acute or convalescent COVID-19. Recombination linked TRBV15 to TRBJ1-4; a weak D assignment points to TRBD1 (6 bases agree). Sample: peripheral blood. The DNA reads TGTGCCACCAGCAGAGTTTTGGGGCCAGGGGTCTTTGGTGAAAAACTGTTTTTT. It encodes CATSRVLGPGVFGEKLFF.